The 18 T cell receptor beta chains listed next were all sequenced from one sample in a study of T cell responses to AZD1222 COVID-19 vaccine. Data came from immunoSEQ multiplex PCR; TCRdb stores just in-frame clones and leaves some out. The sample carries roughly 150,000 clones, about 91% recorded once. The sample was peripheral blood, taken on day 0 of AZD1222 vaccination. Receptors originate from an adult in good health.

The chain has TRBV4-2 and TRBJ1-2, with 7 nucleotides matching TRBD1. Germline V lookup: CDR1 LGHNA, CDR2 YNFKEQ. The V segment lost 0 bases and the J segment 4 bases; nucleotides outside the gene matches: 11. The CDR3 contains 17 residues. CDR3 sequence reads: CASSQEIALWDSYGYTF. In DNA form, the CDR3 reads TGTGCCAGCAGCCAAGAGATAGCCCTGTGGGACAGCTATGGCTACACCTTC.

This clone was seen a handful of times. The V and J genes are TRBV4-2 and TRBJ2-7; 10 bases agree with TRBD1. Germline V gives CDR1 LGHNA, CDR2 YNFKEQ. The CDR3 is made up of 16 amino acids. V trimming: 0 bases; J trimming: 2 bases; junction bases outside the gene matches: 4. The CDR3 nucleotides read TGTGCCAGCAGCCAAGAGGGGACAGGGGAACCCTACGAGCAGTACTTC. Translation gives CASSQEGTGEPYEQYF.

The chain uses TRBV12-3 or TRBV12-4 and TRBJ2-2; possible D gene TRBD2, 5 bases. This CDR3 comprises 11 residues. V was shortened by 8 bases and J by 6 bases, with 7 bases between the two germline ends. The CDR3 is CASLGAGELFF. CDR3 nucleotides: TGTGCCAGCCTGGGAGCCGGGGAGCTGTTTTTT.

The chain has TRBV27 and TRBJ2-6; D gene uncertain. Germline lookup yields CDR1 MNHEY and CDR2 SMNVEV (reference sequence). This CDR3 region has 15 residues. Trimming removed 6 bases at V and 0 bases at J, with 9 bases between. The DNA for the CDR3 is TGTGCCAGCAGCTTAACGTCCTCTGGGGCCAACGTCCTGACTTTC. This gives the protein CASSLTSSGANVLTF.

This rearrangement joins TRBV5-8 to TRBJ1-6; 7 positions agree with TRBD1. Germline CDR1 is SGHTS and CDR2 is YDEGEE. The CDR3 runs 13 residues. With V trimmed by 5 bases and J by 6 bases, 2 bases remained unmatched. As DNA, the CDR3 is TGTGCCAGCAGTGACAGGGCTAATTCACCCCTCCACTTT. Its translation: CASSDRANSPLHF.

This clone occurred once. This chain uses TRBV29-1 with TRBJ1-2; D may be TRBD1 (6 bases). The CDR3 contains 11 residues. The V end was cut by 3 bases, the J end by 7 bases, with 9 bases between. The germline V gene encodes CDR1 SQVTM and CDR2 ANQGSEA. The CDR3, as DNA: TGCAGCGTTGACGTGGACAGTGGCTACACCTTC. Translating it yields CSVDVDSGYTF.

The gene calls are TRBV14 and TRBJ1-2; 7 bases map to TRBD1. CDR3 size: 15 residues. Germline V CDR1 and CDR2: SGHDN, FVKESK. V lost 4 bases, J lost 5 bases, and 10 bases stayed unmatched. CDR3 in DNA: TGTGCCAGCAGCCGACAGGGCGTTCTGGGATATGGCTACACCTTC. It yields the protein CASSRQGVLGYGYTF.

The chain links TRBV6-4 to TRBJ2-1; 13 nucleotides line up with TRBD2. Per the germline V gene, CDR1 is MRHNA and CDR2 is SNTAGT. The length of the CDR3 is 17 residues. V lost 6 bases to trimming and J lost 5 bases; unmatched junction nucleotides: 10. The CDR3 is CASSRDFGLAGDNEQFF. The CDR3 DNA reads as TGTGCCAGCAGCCGAGATTTTGGACTAGCGGGGGACAATGAGCAGTTCTTC.

Here the CDR3 DNA reads TGTGCCAGCAGCTCCCGACTAGCGGGAGGTAGAAATGAGCAGTTCTTC. Protein: CASSSRLAGGRNEQFF. The chain combines TRBV7-2 with TRBJ2-1; 13 positions match TRBD2. V lost 4 bases and J lost 7; bases outside the gene matches: 7. Germline values: CDR1 SGHTA, CDR2 FQGNSA. The CDR3 sequence is 16 residues long.

This chain links TRBV19 with TRBJ2-5, with D possibly matching TRBD2 (6 bases). CDR3 length equals 13 residues. V lost 4 bases and J lost 2, with 8 bases in between. Germline values: CDR1 LNHDA, CDR2 SQIVND (reference sequence). This chain's CDR3 is CASSRGLQETQYF. As DNA, the CDR3 is TGTGCCAGTAGTAGGGGACTTCAAGAGACCCAGTACTTC.

The chain recombines TRBV3-1 (or the pseudogene TRBV3-2) with TRBJ2-4; 8 bases agree with TRBD1. Per germline, CDR1 LGHDT and CDR2 YNNKEL (reference sequence). Trimming took 3 bases from V and 8 from J; bases not matched to a gene: 6. The CDR3 is 14 residues long. CDR3 loop: CASSHRDRRYIQYF. In nucleotides, the CDR3 is TGTGCCAGCAGCCACCGGGACAGGAGGTACATTCAGTACTTC.

V is TRBV4-1 and J is TRBJ2-1; 10 bases fit TRBD2. The V gene's germline CDR1 is MGHRA and CDR2 YSYEKL. J gave up 10 bases and V 3 bases, and 6 bases lay outside the gene matches. CDR3 length equals 14 residues. The CDR3 DNA sequence: TGCGCCAGCAGCCAGGTAGCGGGGGGTGGAGAGCAGTTCTTC. This codes for CASSQVAGGGEQFF.

V usage is TRBV27 and J usage is TRBJ1-2; 7 nucleotides match TRBD1. CDR1 and CDR2 (germline): MNHEY, SMNVEV (reference sequence). This CDR3 spans 15 amino acids. V lost 5 bases, J lost 3 bases, and 9 bases stayed unmatched. CDR3 sequence reads: CASSQTGLGYYGYTF. The CDR3 bases are TGTGCCAGCAGTCAGACAGGGTTGGGTTACTATGGCTACACCTTC.

The CDR3 nucleotides read TGTGCCAGCACCTCTAATGAAAAACTGTTTTTT. It translates to CASTSNEKLFF. The chain combines TRBV2 with TRBJ1-4; D is unclear. CDR1 is SNHLY and CDR2 is FYNNEI in the germline V gene. The CDR3 consists of 11 residues. Trimming removed 7 bases from V and 3 bases from J, with 3 bases in between.

The J gene is TRBJ1-1, the V gene TRBV4-1; D is possibly TRBD1 (5 bases). CDR1 and CDR2 from the germline V gene are MGHRA and YSYEKL. The V gene lost 5 bases and the J gene lost 0 bases, with 13 bases spanning the gap. The CDR3 is 15 amino acids. The CDR3 sequence is CASSTRDRVNTEAFF. The DNA for the CDR3 is TGCGCCAGCAGCACGCGGGACCGAGTGAACACTGAAGCTTTCTTT.

The chain employs TRBV6-1 and TRBJ2-7; D gene unclear. Between the trimmed V and J ends, which lost 1 base and 0 bases, there was a span of 10 bases. In germline, CDR1 is MNHNS, CDR2 SASEGT. This CDR3 has 15 residues. CDR3 protein: CASSEESASSYEQYF. The CDR3 DNA reads TGTGCCAGCAGTGAAGAGAGCGCGAGCTCCTACGAGCAGTACTTC.

The CDR3 sequence: CASSLVVSGENEQFF. CDR3 coding DNA: TGTGCCAGCAGCTTAGTGGTTAGCGGAGAGAATGAGCAGTTCTTC. The rearrangement links TRBV7-9 to TRBJ2-1; possibly TRBD2 for D (6 bases). CDR3 length: 15 residues. Trimming removed 1 base from V and 7 bases from J, with 14 bases in between. The germline V gene has CDR1 SEHNR and CDR2 FQNEAQ (reference sequence).

The chain combines TRBV2 with TRBJ1-6; D gene ambiguous. With 5 bases removed from V and 0 bases from J, the gap between germline ends came to 5 bases. The germline V gene encodes CDR1 SNHLY and CDR2 FYNNEI. The CDR3 spans 14 residues. The DNA for the CDR3 is TGTGCCAGCAGTCGGAGCTCCTATAATTCACCCCTCCACTTT. The encoded protein is CASSRSSYNSPLHF.